The 20 T cell receptor beta chains below all came from one sample that was sequenced in a study of T cell therapy after organ transplantation. Which antigens these TCRs recognize remains unknown. Produced via immunoSEQ multiplex PCR; TCRdb's table is partial and in-frame only. Counted here are approximately 52,000 clones, about 94% occurring once; the ten biggest clones make up over 3%. This material consisted of CD8+ T cells from blood, taken before autologous CMV-specific T cell therapy. The receptors here all came from a human patient who had received a solid organ transplant and had CMV disease.

V is TRBV11-2 and J is TRBJ1-4; D is undetermined. The CDR3 length is 13 residues. The V end lost 6 bases, the J end lost 11 bases, and 16 bases lay between the germline ends. Germline V gene lookup returns CDR1 SGHAT and CDR2 FQNNGV. The CDR3 loop is CASREPIQQKLFF. CDR3 nucleotides: TGTGCCAGCAGGGAACCCATCCAGCAGAAACTGTTTTTT. The whole variable domain, filled in from reference TRBV11-2 and TRBJ1-4, reads EAGVAQSPRYKIIEKRQSVAFWCNPISGHATLYWYQQILGQGPKLLIQFQNNGVVDDSQLPKDRFSAERLKGVDSTLKIQPAKLEDSAVYLCASREPIQQKLFFGSGTQLSVL.

The chain is built from TRBV10-1 and TRBJ2-7, with TRBD2 matching 8 bases. The CDR3 runs 15 residues. Losses at the gene ends were 0 bases for V and 5 bases for J; bases not matched to a gene: 6. Germline V CDR1 and CDR2: WNHNN, SYGVQD (reference sequence). The CDR3 coding sequence is TGCGCCAGCAGTGAGTCGGGACTAGATTTCGACGAGCAGTACTTC. Its translation: CASSESGLDFDEQYF.

The V call is TRBV6-5, the J call TRBJ2-1, with 8 bases that match TRBD2. The CDR3 is 16 amino acids. Looked up from germline, CDR1 is MNHEY and CDR2 is SVGAGI. V was clipped by 0 bases and J by 1 base; unmatched bases: 2. The CDR3 sequence: CASSYSGLGSYNEQFF. In DNA, the CDR3 is TGTGCCAGCAGTTACTCGGGACTAGGGTCCTACAATGAGCAGTTCTTC.

J is TRBJ2-3 and V is TRBV7-3; either TRBD1 or TRBD2 may fit D (6 bases each). V was pared by 5 bases and J by 4 bases, with 16 bases between. The CDR3 loop spans 15 amino acids. Per the germline V gene, CDR1 is SGHTA and CDR2 is FQGTGA. The CDR3 protein is CASSPHTGASDTQYF. CDR3 nucleotide sequence: TGTGCCAGCAGCCCCCATACGGGGGCCTCAGATACGCAGTATTTT.

J is TRBJ2-7 and V is TRBV15; 7 bases match TRBD1. The V gene end was trimmed by 1 base and the J gene end by 3 bases; junction bases not matched to a gene: 3. The CDR3 has 14 amino acids. Germline values: CDR1 LNHNV, CDR2 YYDKDF (reference sequence). The CDR3 bases are TGTGCCACCAGCAGAGGAGGGGGCGTCTACGAGCAGTACTTC. Its protein product is CATSRGGGVYEQYF.

The genes are TRBV19 and TRBJ1-2, with a tentative D call TRBD1 (6 bases). Germline-derived CDR1 and CDR2 are LNHDA and SQIVND (reference sequence). The CDR3 contains 14 residues. The germline V and J ends were trimmed by 3 bases and 5 bases, with 13 bases remaining between them. The CDR3 loop is CASSIRGAEYGYTF. Here the CDR3 DNA reads TGTGCCAGTAGTATTAGGGGGGCTGAATATGGCTACACCTTC.

This clone appeared once. J is TRBJ2-7 and V is TRBV5-6, with no clear D. CDR1 is SGHDT and CDR2 is YYEEEE in the germline V gene. With 1 base removed from V and 7 bases from J, the gap between germline ends came to 9 bases. The CDR3 totals 12 residues. In DNA form, the CDR3 reads TGTGCCAGCAGCTTGAATTCCGATGAGCAGTACTTC. Amino acids: CASSLNSDEQYF.

This chain links TRBV6-1 with TRBJ1-2; D is possibly TRBD1 (5 bases). V lost 6 bases, J lost 4 bases, and 12 bases lay in between. The CDR3 runs to 13 residues. CDR1 and CDR2 from the germline V gene are MNHNS and SASEGT. The CDR3 DNA sequence: TGTGCCAGCAGAGGAACGGGGCCCTATGGCTACACCTTC. It specifies CASRGTGPYGYTF.

The CDR3 coding sequence is TGTGCCAGCAGCTTAGCGCAATTCGGCTATACCTACGAGCAGTACTTC. Its translation is CASSLAQFGYTYEQYF. V is TRBV11-1 and J is TRBJ2-7; D uncertain. The germline CDR1 and CDR2 sequences are SGHAT and FQDESV (reference sequence). The V end lost 0 bases, the J end lost 2 bases, and 14 bases lay between the germline ends. CDR3 length: 16 residues.

The rearrangement links TRBV6-5 to TRBJ1-1; D remains ambiguous. The CDR3 is made up of 15 amino acids. Germline V lookup: CDR1 MNHEY, CDR2 SVGAGI. Between the trimmed V and J ends, which lost 4 bases and 0 bases, there was a span of 12 bases. DNA of the CDR3: TGTGCCAGCAGTTTGATGCTGAACATGAACACTGAAGCTTTCTTT. It specifies CASSLMLNMNTEAFF.

This chain uses TRBV6-4 with TRBJ2-7; D is undetermined. V gave up 5 bases and J gave up 3 bases, with 11 bases separating them. This CDR3 has 13 residues. Germline CDR1 and CDR2: MRHNA and SNTAGT. The CDR3: CASSYGPGYEQYF. CDR3 bases: TGTGCCAGCAGTTACGGACCGGGCTACGAGCAGTACTTC.

V is TRBV5-1 and J is TRBJ2-3; 8 bases map to TRBD2. With V trimmed by 4 bases and J by 2 bases, 6 bases remained unmatched. The CDR3 consists of 15 residues. Germline loops: CDR1 SGHRS, CDR2 YFSETQ. The DNA for the CDR3 is TGCGCCAGCAGCCCCCGGGGGGGGGCCACAGATACGCAGTATTTT. Translation: CASSPRGGATDTQYF. Using reference TRBV5-1 and TRBJ2-3 for the parts outside the CDR3, the full variable domain is KAGVTQTPRYLIKTRGQQVTLSCSPISGHRSVSWYQQTPGQGLQFLFEYFSETQRNKGNFPGRFSGRQFSNSRSEMNVSTLELGDSALYLCASSPRGGATDTQYFGPGTRLTVL.

The chain uses TRBV6-6 and TRBJ2-1; D remains unclear. The V end was cut by 6 bases, the J end by 10 bases, with 25 bases between. This CDR3 comprises 16 residues. Germline values: CDR1 MNHNY, CDR2 SVGAGI (reference sequence). Here the CDR3 DNA reads TGTGCCAGCAGGGAGTTCGTGTCGGGTTTCTTCGCGGAGCAGTTCTTC. This encodes CASREFVSGFFAEQFF.

V is TRBV9 and J is TRBJ2-2, with 15 bases that match TRBD2. The CDR3 totals 20 residues. Germline CDR1 is SGDLS and CDR2 is YYNGEE. V shed 6 bases and J 3 bases; nucleotides not matched to a gene: 15. This CDR3 reads CASTDPLGLAGGHDTGELFF. CDR3 nucleotide sequence: TGTGCCAGCACCGACCCTCTCGGACTAGCGGGGGGGCATGACACCGGGGAGCTGTTTTTT.

This chain joins TRBV13 and TRBJ2-4; D may be TRBD2 (5 bases). Germline loops: CDR1 PRHDT, CDR2 FYEKMQ (reference sequence). CDR3 length equals 16 residues. V dropped 6 bases and J dropped 0 bases, with 15 bases sitting between them. CDR3 sequence (DNA): TGTGCCAGCAGACCCTGGGGAGAACTAGCCAAAAACATTCAGTACTTC. This codes for CASRPWGELAKNIQYF.

The chain combines TRBV30 with TRBJ2-2, with D unresolved. The germline CDR1 and CDR2 sequences are GTSNPN and SVGIG (reference sequence). This CDR3 has 15 residues. Between the trimmed V and J ends, which lost 1 base and 5 bases, there was a span of 14 bases. CDR3 nucleotides: TGTGCCTGGAGTGCCCCCTCCCTAGAAACCGGGGAGCTGTTTTTT. It specifies CAWSAPSLETGELFF.

The chain uses TRBV6-1 and TRBJ2-1; 10 positions match TRBD2. V lost 0 bases and J lost 7; bases outside the gene matches: 9. Per germline, CDR1 MNHNS and CDR2 SASEGT. The CDR3 sequence is 17 residues long. CDR3 loop: CASSEAWEREGENEQFF. In DNA, the CDR3 is TGTGCCAGCAGTGAAGCGTGGGAGCGGGAGGGTGAGAATGAGCAGTTCTTC.

This clone was observed once. V and J are TRBV30 and TRBJ2-5; 8 nucleotides line up with TRBD1. V shed 5 bases, J shed 0 bases, and the junction held 5 bases outside the gene matches. This CDR3 contains 14 residues. The V gene's germline CDR1 is GTSNPN and CDR2 SVGIG (reference sequence). The CDR3 bases are TGTGCCTGGGGGACAGGTCTCCACCAAGAGACCCAGTACTTC. Its protein is CAWGTGLHQETQYF.

The chain combines TRBV15 with TRBJ2-7; TRBD1 matches 11 bases. CDR1 and CDR2 (germline): LNHNV, YYDKDF (reference sequence). The CDR3 sequence is 14 residues long. J gave up 3 bases and V 5 bases, and 3 bases lay outside the gene matches. In DNA form, the CDR3 reads TGTGCCACCAGCTTTGGGACAGGGGGCTACGAGCAGTACTTC. Translated, it gives CATSFGTGGYEQYF.

This rearrangement joins TRBV27 to TRBJ1-6; D is unresolved. CDR3 size: 17 residues. Trimming shortened V by 7 bases and J by 7 bases, and 23 bases separated the two germline ends. The germline V gene has CDR1 MNHEY and CDR2 SMNVEV (reference sequence). The CDR3 loop reads CASTQSSRVPGNSPLHF. The CDR3 nucleotides are TGTGCCAGCACCCAATCCTCACGGGTCCCTGGGAATTCACCCCTCCACTTT.